One and the same sample provided the 26 T cell receptor beta chains below, sequenced in a study of tissue T cells after allogeneic stem cell transplantation. This table comes from immunoSEQ multiplex PCR, and its TCRdb copy is limited to in-frame clones, with some not included. The table includes approximately 5,000 clones, about 50% detected once. Time point of the sample: mouse harvest day 7 after allogeneic transplant. Each mouse received 10^7 T-cell-depleted marrow cells plus 10^6 splenic CD5+ T cells by tail vein. Material for sequencing was gut tissue. The receptors shown here come from a female BALB/c mouse given C57BL/6 T cells with graft-versus-host disease after an allogeneic hematopoietic cell transplant.

This clone has a handful of counts. Genes and germline are mouse. The missing CDR3 end, 1 residue past where the read stops, is filled in from the germline J gene. The chain is built from TRBV5 and TRBJ2-5; tentative D call: TRBD2 (6 bases). The V end was cut by 0 bases, the J end by 3 bases, with 10 bases between. This CDR3 contains 15 residues. Germline assignment: CDR1 LGHNA and CDR2 YNLKQL (reference sequence). CDR3 sequence: CASSQDSGAQDTQYF. The covered CDR3 bases are TGTGCCAGCAGCCAAGATTCTGGGGCGCAAGACACCCAGTAC.

In this sample, this clone turned up a few times. Mouse gene names and germline throughout. Read data end 1 residue before the CDR3 end; the end is taken from the germline J gene. The gene calls are TRBV23 and TRBJ1-1; the D segment call TRBD1 is taken from the table without a DNA check. This CDR3 is 13 amino acids long. CDR1 is KGHTA, CDR2 FQNQQP, per germline. The CDR3 reads CSSRGQGNTEVFF. CDR3 DNA (partial): TGCTCCAGCAGGGGACAGGGAAACACAGAAGTCTTC.

In its sample, this clone was seen once. Germline and genes here are mouse. The read terminates 1 residue ahead of where the CDR3 ends, so the germline J gene completes it. The chain uses TRBV20 and TRBJ1-1; the D gene is possibly TRBD1 (5 bases). The CDR3 has 12 amino acids. The V end was cut by 0 bases, the J end by 4 bases, with 6 bases between. Germline values: CDR1 GFQATS, CDR2 STVNSAI. CDR3 sequence: CGAREGGTEVFF. Incomplete CDR3 DNA: TGTGGTGCTAGGGAGGGGGGCACAGAAGTCTTC.

For this clone: Gene names denote mouse genes. The read terminates 1 residue before the CDR3 end, so the remaining end is supplied by the germline J gene. The gene calls are TRBV1 and TRBJ2-1, with 11 bases aligning to TRBD1. J lost 5 bases, V lost 1 base, and 4 bases had no gene match. The length of the CDR3 is 16 residues. Germline loops: CDR1 NSQYPW, CDR2 LRSPGD (reference sequence). Incomplete CDR3 DNA: TGCACCTGCAGTGCAGTCCCGGGACAGGGGGATGCTGAGCAGTTC. Translating it yields CTCSAVPGQGDAEQF. The entire CDR3 reads CTCSAVPGQGDAEQFF.

A note on this clone: The listed genes are named as in mouse. The DNA ends 1 residue before the CDR3 does, and the rest of the CDR3 is filled in from the germline J gene. This chain connects TRBV1 to TRBJ2-5; D remains ambiguous. Trimming shortened V by 3 bases and J by 6 bases, and 7 bases separated the two germline ends. CDR3 length equals 12 residues. The germline V gene has CDR1 NSQYPW and CDR2 LRSPGD (reference sequence). CDR3: CTCSAPRDTQYF. CDR3 bases read: TGCACCTGCAGTGCCCCCCGCGACACCCAGTAC.

The table lists this clone with a count of one. Any gene name here is a mouse gene name. The DNA ends 1 residue before the CDR3 does, and the rest of the CDR3 is filled in from the germline J gene. V usage is TRBV26 and J usage is TRBJ1-1; the D gene is possibly TRBD1 (5 bases). Trimming took off 1 base at V and 4 bases at J, with 10 bases between the two ends. The CDR3 has 14 amino acids. CDR1 and CDR2 (germline): KGHPV, FQNQEV (reference sequence). The DNA read from the CDR3 is TGTGCCAGCAGTCTGTGGGGGGTGGTCACAGAAGTCTTC. Translating it yields CASSLWGVVTEVF. The whole CDR3 region reads CASSLWGVVTEVFF.

This clone came up a few times. Genes here carry mouse names. From the germline J gene comes the end of the CDR3, since the read stops 1 residue before it. The genes are TRBV26 and TRBJ2-1, with TRBD2 as a possible D gene (7 bases). The V and J ends lost 2 bases and 6 bases respectively, with 11 bases between them. The CDR3 contains 14 residues. Germline V lookup: CDR1 KGHPV, CDR2 FQNQEV (reference sequence). CDR3 amino acids: CASSLEGGFAEQFF. CDR3 DNA, as far as it was read: TGTGCCAGCAGTCTGGAGGGGGGCTTTGCTGAGCAGTTC.

In its sample, this clone was seen once. Gene names and germline refer to mouse. The read halts 1 residue ahead of the CDR3 end, with the missing end drawn from the germline J gene. This chain uses TRBV26 with TRBJ2-5; no reliable D call. The germline gives CDR1 KGHPV, CDR2 FQNQEV (reference sequence). The CDR3 runs to 14 residues. The V gene lost 4 bases and the J gene lost 0 bases, with 8 bases spanning the gap. This chain's CDR3 is CASSPTINQDTQYF. The CDR3 DNA, read in part, is TGTGCCAGCAGTCCGACAATTAACCAAGACACCCAGTAC.

Comment on this clone: The listed genes are named as in mouse. The read comes to an end 1 residue before the CDR3 does, leaving the germline J gene to fill in the end. V gene TRBV3 combines with J gene TRBJ1-2; 10 bases align to TRBD1. V lost 3 bases to trimming and J lost 0 bases; unmatched junction nucleotides: 7. The CDR3 consists of 17 residues. CDR1 is SNHLY and CDR2 is FYNGKV in the germline V gene (reference sequence). CDR3 protein: CASSLSRDRGANSDYTF. The DNA read from the CDR3 is TGTGCCAGCAGCTTGTCCCGGGACAGGGGAGCAAACTCCGACTACACC.

This clone was recorded a few times. Germline and genes: mouse. The read finishes 1 residue shy of the CDR3 end, and the germline J gene is used to complete it. The gene calls are TRBV26 and TRBJ2-7, with 10 bases lining up with TRBD2. The length of the CDR3 is 14 residues. Germline loops: CDR1 KGHPV, CDR2 FQNQEV (reference sequence). V was pared by 2 bases and J by 4 bases, with 2 bases of the junction left unmatched. The CDR3 sequence is CASSLGDWGYEQYF. Incomplete CDR3 DNA: TGTGCCAGCAGTCTGGGGGACTGGGGTTATGAACAGTAC.

This clone was picked up a small number of times. Gene names denote mouse genes. The CDR3 extends 1 residue past the end of the read, so its final part is completed from the germline J gene. This chain links TRBV26 with TRBJ2-2, with a weak D call TRBD1 (5 bases). The ends were cut back, 6 bases at V and 2 bases at J, with 10 bases in the middle. The CDR3 contains 14 residues. The V gene's germline CDR1 is KGHPV and CDR2 FQNQEV (reference sequence). The CDR3 sequence is CASRPAGNTGQLYF. The sequenced CDR3 bases are TGTGCCAGCAGACCGGCAGGGAACACCGGGCAGCTCTAC.

This clone was seen only once. Germline and genes: mouse. The CDR3 end lies 1 residue beyond the end of the read and is filled in from the germline J gene. The chain carries TRBV3 and TRBJ2-1; 10 bases fit TRBD2. The CDR3 length is 15 residues. The germline V gene encodes CDR1 SNHLY and CDR2 FYNGKV (reference sequence). V lost 5 bases, J lost 8 bases, and 9 bases stayed unmatched. CDR3 DNA (partial): TGTGCCAGCAGCGCACGACTGGGGGGTTTGACTGAGCAGTTC. Its translation is CASSARLGGLTEQF. The whole CDR3 sequence reads CASSARLGGLTEQFF.

Only a few counts were recorded for this clone. The listed genes are named as in mouse. The sequenced fragment ends 1 residue before the CDR3 boundary, so the rest is inferred from the germline J gene. The V and J genes are TRBV3 and TRBJ1-2; the D is unclear. Germline V lookup: CDR1 SNHLY, CDR2 FYNGKV (reference sequence). The length of the CDR3 is 13 residues. V lost 5 bases and J 2 bases, leaving 9 bases between the germline ends. The sequenced part of the CDR3 DNA is TGTGCCAGCAGCCCCCTCGGGAACTCCGACTACACC. The encoded protein is CASSPLGNSDYT. The full CDR3 sequence reads CASSPLGNSDYTF.

To note about this clone: Gene and germline names: mouse. Read data end 1 residue before the CDR3 end; the end is taken from the germline J gene. J is TRBJ2-1 and V is TRBV26; 8 bases are shared with TRBD2. The germline gives CDR1 KGHPV, CDR2 FQNQEV (reference sequence). This CDR3 is 14 amino acids long. After removal of 4 bases from V and 4 bases from J, the junction contained 3 bases not matched to a gene. This CDR3 is CASSHRLGYAEQFF. The sequenced part of the CDR3 DNA is TGTGCCAGCAGTCACCGACTGGGGTATGCTGAGCAGTTC.

Regarding this clone: Gene names and germline match the mouse. The read is 1 residue too short to cover the CDR3 end, so that end is filled in from the germline J gene. The chain has TRBV26 and TRBJ1-4; D unresolved. The germline V and J ends were trimmed by 6 bases and 5 bases, with 7 bases remaining between them. CDR1 is KGHPV and CDR2 is FQNQEV in the germline V gene (reference sequence). The CDR3 totals 12 residues. The CDR3 reads CASSFTNERLFF. The CDR3 bases that were read are TGTGCCAGCAGCTTCACAAACGAAAGATTATTT. The variable domain in full, completed from reference TRBV26 and TRBJ1-4, reads NSKVIQTPRYLVKGQGQKAKMRCIPEKGHPVVFWYQQNKNNEFKFLINFQNQEVLQQIDMTEKRFSAECPSNSPCSLEIQSSEAGDSALYLCASSFTNERLFFGHGTKLSVL.

To note about this clone: Mouse gene names and germline throughout. The CDR3 DNA, read in part, is TGTGCAAGCAGCTGGGCTGGGGGTGCAGAAACGCTGTAT. Amino acid sequence: CASSWAGGAETLY. The full CDR3 sequence reads CASSWAGGAETLYF. The genes are TRBV16 and TRBJ2-3; weak D call: TRBD2 (6 bases). The read terminates 1 residue ahead of where the CDR3 ends, so the germline J gene completes it. The V and J ends lost 4 bases and 1 base respectively, with 9 bases between them. The length of the CDR3 is 14 residues. Germline V lookup: CDR1 SGHSA, CDR2 FRNQAP.

This clone was counted a few times. Gene names are mouse gene names. Read coverage stops 1 residue before the CDR3 terminus; the germline J gene supplies the remainder. The chain carries TRBV26 and TRBJ1-3, with a possible D match to TRBD1 (6 bases). The germline V gene has CDR1 KGHPV and CDR2 FQNQEV (reference sequence). This CDR3 is built from 14 residues. V lost 4 bases, J lost 3 bases, and 10 bases lay in between. The sequenced part of the CDR3 DNA is TGTGCCAGCAGTCCCCCAGGGGATGGAAATACGCTCTAT. This encodes CASSPPGDGNTLY. Given in full, the CDR3 is CASSPPGDGNTLYF. The whole variable domain, remainder taken from reference TRBV26 and TRBJ1-3, is NSKVIQTPRYLVKGQGQKAKMRCIPEKGHPVVFWYQQNKNNEFKFLINFQNQEVLQQIDMTEKRFSAECPSNSPCSLEIQSSEAGDSALYLCASSPPGDGNTLYFGEGSRLIVV.

Concerning this clone itself: Mouse gene names and germline throughout. The read ends 1 residue early relative to the CDR3; the germline J gene fills the gap. This chain links TRBV3 with TRBJ1-1, with a possible D match to TRBD1 (5 bases). The germline V and J ends were trimmed by 1 base and 0 bases, with 6 bases remaining between them. Per the germline V gene, CDR1 is SNHLY and CDR2 is FYNGKV (reference sequence). There are 14 residues in the CDR3. CDR3 sequence: CASSLDRSNTEVFF. CDR3 DNA, as far as it was read: TGTGCCAGCAGCTTAGACAGGTCAAACACAGAAGTCTTC.

This clone is medium-sized. Gene names and germline refer to mouse. The read comes to an end 1 residue before the CDR3 does, leaving the germline J gene to fill in the end. The chain recombines TRBV26 with TRBJ1-2, with 10 bases fitting TRBD1. The V gene's germline CDR1 is KGHPV and CDR2 FQNQEV (reference sequence). The CDR3 has 14 residues. V shed 6 bases, J shed 3 bases, and the junction held 4 bases outside the gene matches. CDR3 residues: CASRSGTGDSDYTF. The covered CDR3 bases are TGTGCCAGCAGGTCCGGGACAGGGGACTCCGACTACACC.

This clone showed up just a few times. Mouse gene names apply. The sequence runs out 1 residue before the end of the CDR3; the remainder is reconstructed from the germline J gene. The chain uses TRBV5 and TRBJ1-4, with TRBD1 as a possible D gene (6 bases). The ends were cut back, 6 bases at V and 0 bases at J, with 11 bases in the middle. Germline CDR1 reads LGHNA; CDR2 reads YNLKQL (reference sequence). This CDR3 region has 15 residues. The CDR3 DNA, read in part, is TGTGCCAGCAGTCTCGGACAGTTTTCCAACGAAAGATTATTT. Translating it yields CASSLGQFSNERLF. The whole CDR3 region reads CASSLGQFSNERLFF.

As concerns this clone: Mouse gene names apply. Coverage ceases 1 residue before the CDR3 finishes, and the germline J gene fills in the end. The chain uses TRBV26 and TRBJ2-7; 12 nucleotides agree with TRBD1. This CDR3 is built from 14 residues. Germline V gene sequence: CDR1 KGHPV, CDR2 FQNQEV (reference sequence). V gave up 4 bases and J gave up 6 bases; unmatched junction bases: 4. The CDR3 loop reads CASSHRDRGLEQYF. The sequenced part of the CDR3 DNA is TGTGCCAGCAGTCACCGGGACAGGGGGCTTGAACAGTAC. Variable domain in full (rest from reference TRBV26 and TRBJ2-7): NSKVIQTPRYLVKGQGQKAKMRCIPEKGHPVVFWYQQNKNNEFKFLINFQNQEVLQQIDMTEKRFSAECPSNSPCSLEIQSSEAGDSALYLCASSHRDRGLEQYFGPGTRLTVL.

This clone was detected only a few times. The gene names given are mouse names. The CDR3 end is not reached by the read, which stops 1 residue before it; the germline J gene fills it in. This specimen includes other DNA sequences encoding the same CDR3. The rearrangement uses TRBV3 and TRBJ2-7, with 9 bases that match TRBD2. Per germline, CDR1 SNHLY and CDR2 FYNGKV (reference sequence). The CDR3 sequence is 13 residues long. The V gene end was trimmed by 2 bases and the J gene end by 6 bases; junction bases not matched to a gene: 2. The CDR3 DNA, read in part, is TGTGCCAGCAGCTTATCTGGGGGGGGTGAACAGTAC. It yields the protein CASSLSGGGEQY. The CDR3 in full is CASSLSGGGEQYF.

This clone was seen a few times. Mouse gene names and germline throughout. The read falls 1 residue short of the CDR3 end, and the missing part is taken from the germline J gene. V is TRBV23 and J is TRBJ1-4; no DNA check was done on the table's D call, TRBD1. The CDR3 totals 13 residues. CDR1 is KGHTA and CDR2 is FQNQQP in the germline V gene. This CDR3 reads CSSSGQSNERLFF. CDR3 DNA, as far as it was read: TGCTCCAGCAGCGGACAATCCAACGAAAGATTATTT.

With respect to this clone: The listed genes are named as in mouse. With the read ending 1 residue before the CDR3 end, the germline J gene is used to fill in that end. V is TRBV3 and J is TRBJ1-4; no reliable D call. Trimming took off 2 bases at V and 3 bases at J, with 4 bases between the two ends. Germline loops: CDR1 SNHLY, CDR2 FYNGKV (reference sequence). The CDR3 is made up of 13 amino acids. The sequenced CDR3 bases are TGTGCCAGCAGCTTAAGGGCCAACGAAAGATTATTT. This encodes CASSLRANERLF. The whole CDR3 is CASSLRANERLFF.

This clone is classed as medium-sized. The genes are named according to mouse. The missing CDR3 end, 1 residue past where the read stops, is filled in from the germline J gene. The chain is built from TRBV26 and TRBJ1-3; D perhaps matches TRBD1 (5 bases). V was cut by 6 bases and J by 2 bases, with 11 bases left in between. From germline, CDR1 is KGHPV and CDR2 FQNQEV (reference sequence). CDR3 size: 14 residues. Partial CDR3 DNA: TGTGCCAGCAGCCCTGGGGGACCTGGAAATACGCTCTAT. The encoded protein is CASSPGGPGNTLY. The CDR3 in full is CASSPGGPGNTLYF.

To note about this clone: The listed genes are named as in mouse. The read ends 1 residue before the CDR3 terminus; that terminus is restored from the germline J gene. This chain joins TRBV3 and TRBJ1-1; no clear D gene. From germline, CDR1 is SNHLY and CDR2 FYNGKV (reference sequence). The CDR3 loop spans 13 amino acids. V gave up 3 bases and J gave up 0 bases, with 5 bases separating them. This CDR3 reads CASSLGTNTEVFF. Partial CDR3 DNA: TGTGCCAGCAGCTTGGGGACAAACACAGAAGTCTTC.